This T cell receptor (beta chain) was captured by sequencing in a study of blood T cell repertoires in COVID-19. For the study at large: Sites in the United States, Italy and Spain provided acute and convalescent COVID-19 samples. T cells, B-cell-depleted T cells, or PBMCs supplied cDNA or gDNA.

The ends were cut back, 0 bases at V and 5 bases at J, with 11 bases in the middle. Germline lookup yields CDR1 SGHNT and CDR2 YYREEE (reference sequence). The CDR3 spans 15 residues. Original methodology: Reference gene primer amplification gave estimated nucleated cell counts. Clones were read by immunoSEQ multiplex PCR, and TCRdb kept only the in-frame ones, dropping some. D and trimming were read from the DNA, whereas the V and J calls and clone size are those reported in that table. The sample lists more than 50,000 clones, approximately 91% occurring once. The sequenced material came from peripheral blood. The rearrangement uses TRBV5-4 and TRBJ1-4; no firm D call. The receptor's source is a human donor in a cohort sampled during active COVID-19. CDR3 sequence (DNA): TGTGCCAGCAGCTTGGGCGGATCCGAAAATGAAAAACTGTTTTTT. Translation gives CASSLGGSENEKLFF. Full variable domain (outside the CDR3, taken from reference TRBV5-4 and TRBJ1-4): ETGVTQSPTHLIKTRGQQVTLRCSSQSGHNTVSWYQQALGQGPQFIFQYYREEENGRGNFPPRFSGLQFPNYSSELNVNALELDDSALYLCASSLGGSENEKLFFGSGTQLSVL.